These 26 T cell receptor beta chains came from one sample sequenced in a study of T cells in Graves' hyperthyroidism and ophthalmopathy. Amplification yielded TCR beta CDR3 regions, with RNA transcripts as the source. The HTBI primer set drove a first-round RT-PCR of the TCR CDR3. A single record per CDR3 protein comes from TCRdb applying MiXCR to the multiplex PCR reads. The sample records about 130,000 distinct CDR3 sequences, more than 20% being singletons. Sample: blood. The source of these receptors is a woman in her 50s with Graves' hyperthyroidism that later progressed to Graves' ophthalmopathy.

This clonotype occurred many times. This chain uses TRBV2 with TRBJ1-2; D is perhaps TRBD1 (5 bases). Germline V CDR1 and CDR2: SNHLY, FYNNEI. Deletions cut 7 bases from V and 4 bases from J, with 16 bases between. The CDR3 totals 14 residues. The CDR3 bases are TGTGCCAGCACCGCGGGGCGCCAGTCCTATGGCTACACCTTC. It specifies CASTAGRQSYGYTF.

This clonotype was counted at least ten times. This chain links TRBV20-1 with TRBJ1-2, with a weak D call TRBD1 (6 bases). Per the germline V gene, CDR1 is DFQATT and CDR2 is SNEGSKA (reference sequence). Deletions cut 8 bases from V and 7 bases from J, with 17 bases between. The CDR3 has 12 amino acids. CDR3 nucleotide sequence: TGCAGTTTGGGGGGCCTTGGACGTGGCTACACCTTC. Its translation is CSLGGLGRGYTF.

V gene TRBV5-6 combines with J gene TRBJ2-1; 11 bases match TRBD1. The V gene end was trimmed by 0 bases and the J gene end by 8 bases; junction bases not matched to a gene: 4. CDR3 length equals 15 residues. The germline V gene has CDR1 SGHDT and CDR2 YYEEEE. This CDR3 reads CASSLGGTGGDEQFF. The CDR3 DNA reads TGTGCCAGCAGCTTGGGAGGGACAGGGGGGGATGAGCAGTTCTTC.

In its sample, this clonotype was seen many times. CDR3 residues: CASFTGNEQYF. The CDR3 nucleotides read TGTGCCAGCTTCACGGGGAACGAGCAGTACTTC. The V and J genes are TRBV6-2 or TRBV6-3 and TRBJ2-7; tentatively, D is TRBD2 (5 bases). The CDR3 is 11 residues long. Germline-derived CDR1 and CDR2 are MNHEY and SVGEGT. The V and J ends lost 8 bases and 5 bases respectively, with 10 bases between them.

This clonotype was recorded at least ten times. The V call is TRBV29-1, the J call TRBJ1-1; 10 positions match TRBD1. V lost 3 bases to trimming and J lost 4 bases; unmatched junction nucleotides: 8. The CDR3 is made up of 15 amino acids. From germline, CDR1 is SQVTM and CDR2 ANQGSEA. The CDR3 nucleotides read TGCAGCGTTGACCCGACAGGGGGCTGGGGCACTGAAGCTTTCTTT. The encoded protein is CSVDPTGGWGTEAFF.

This clonotype was seen repeatedly, ten times or more. The chain joins TRBV20-1 to TRBJ2-1; the D gene is possibly TRBD2 (5 bases). The CDR3 length is 12 residues. CDR1 DFQATT and CDR2 SNEGSKA come from the germline V gene (reference sequence). The V and J ends lost 6 bases and 8 bases respectively, with 14 bases between them. The CDR3 region is CSATDSGYEQFF. In DNA, the CDR3 is TGCAGTGCCACGGACTCAGGCTATGAGCAGTTCTTC.

The genes are TRBV28 and TRBJ1-5; no clear D gene. The CDR3 consists of 14 residues. Germline CDR1 MDHEN, CDR2 SYDVKM. The V end was cut by 5 bases, the J end by 2 bases, with 10 bases between. For the CDR3, the DNA is TGTGCCAGCAGTGAAGCCCGTGGCAATCAGCCCCAGCATTTT. Translated: CASSEARGNQPQHF.

This clonotype was detected many times. The V gene is TRBV12-3 or TRBV12-4, the J gene TRBJ2-1; the match to TRBD1 covers 9 bases. This CDR3 region has 14 residues. The ends lost 6 bases at V and 8 bases at J; junction bases unmatched: 8. The CDR3 is CASSEPDRGYEQFF. In nucleotides, the CDR3 is TGTGCCAGCAGCGAACCGGACAGGGGATATGAGCAGTTCTTC.

This clonotype was seen only a few times. This sequence joins TRBV4-1 and TRBJ2-7, with D perhaps TRBD2 (7 bases). V was shortened by 2 bases and J by 5 bases, with 19 bases between the two germline ends. The CDR3 spans 16 residues. Germline assignment: CDR1 MGHRA and CDR2 YSYEKL. The CDR3 loop is CASSQFSGGLRHEQYF. The CDR3 DNA sequence: TGCGCCAGCAGCCAATTCTCCGGGGGGCTTAGGCACGAGCAGTACTTC.

As regards this clonotype: At one end the junction does not follow the germline gene, possibly because of a read error. J is TRBJ2-1 and V is TRBV11-2; TRBD2 aligns across 12 bases. This CDR3 spans 17 amino acids. CDR1 SGHAT and CDR2 FQNNGV come from the germline V gene. The DNA of the CDR3 is TGTGCCAGCAGCGTAGACTATGTACTAGCGGGAGGCAATGAGCAGTTCTTC. Its protein product is CASSVDYVLAGGNEQFF.

This clonotype has ten or more counts. The rearrangement links TRBV7-8 to TRBJ1-3; TRBD1 matches 7 bases. CDR3 length: 15 residues. V trimming: 5 bases; J trimming: 7 bases; junction bases outside the gene matches: 11. The germline V gene has CDR1 SGHVS and CDR2 FQNEAQ. The CDR3, as DNA: TGTGCCAGCAGCCCCCGACAGGGCCCTTGGAACACCATATATTTT. It specifies CASSPRQGPWNTIYF.

This clonotype showed up just a few times. This chain joins TRBV6-1 and TRBJ1-1; D is ambiguous. V lost 4 bases, J lost 5 bases, and 11 bases lay in between. CDR3 size: 13 residues. The germline gives CDR1 MNHNS, CDR2 SASEGT. For the CDR3, the DNA is TGTGCCAGCAGTGGATTGGGGTATACTGAAGCTTTCTTT. Its translation: CASSGLGYTEAFF.

The gene calls are TRBV6-5 and TRBJ1-1; D unresolved. The V and J ends lost 1 base and 1 base respectively, with 16 bases between them. Germline lookup yields CDR1 MNHEY and CDR2 SVGAGI. This CDR3 spans 17 amino acids. The CDR3 spells CASSYYQQEGRNTEAFF. The CDR3 coding sequence is TGTGCCAGCAGTTACTATCAGCAGGAGGGCAGGAACACTGAAGCTTTCTTT.

This clonotype has at least ten counts. The chain employs TRBV27 and TRBJ2-1; D is uncertain. Trimming shortened V by 7 bases and J by 5 bases, and 15 bases separated the two germline ends. The CDR3 has 14 residues. Germline V lookup: CDR1 MNHEY, CDR2 SMNVEV (reference sequence). The CDR3 sequence: CASKGHTKNNEQFF. CDR3 in DNA: TGTGCCAGCAAGGGTCATACGAAGAACAATGAGCAGTTCTTC.

This clonotype appeared many times. The V call is TRBV28, the J call TRBJ1-2, with D unresolved. The CDR3 loop spans 13 amino acids. The germline V and J ends were trimmed by 5 bases and 8 bases, with 15 bases remaining between them. CDR1 is MDHEN and CDR2 is SYDVKM in the germline V gene. The CDR3 sequence is CASSDANGSGYTF. CDR3 bases: TGTGCCAGCAGTGACGCGAATGGCTCCGGCTACACCTTC.

V is TRBV10-3 and J is TRBJ1-2; no clear D gene. The CDR3 has 11 amino acids. V gave up 6 bases and J gave up 6 bases, with 8 bases separating them. Germline V gene data show CDR1 as ENHRY and CDR2 as SYGVKD. CDR3 DNA: TGTGCCATCAGGGCGGCGGATGGCTACACCTTC. Its protein is CAIRAADGYTF.

This clonotype was detected many times. V gene TRBV11-2 combines with J gene TRBJ1-1; D is unclear. The length of the CDR3 is 13 residues. CDR1 is SGHAT, CDR2 FQNNGV, per germline. V was cut by 5 bases and J by 1 base, with 8 bases left in between. CDR3 DNA: TGTGCCAGCAGCGCCGACGCGAACACTGAAGCTTTCTTT. Its translation is CASSADANTEAFF.

At least ten counts were recorded for this clonotype. V usage is TRBV20-1 and J usage is TRBJ2-7; D possibly corresponds to TRBD1 (7 bases). The V and J ends lost 0 bases and 3 bases respectively, with 15 bases between them. The CDR3 is 15 residues long. CDR1 is DFQATT and CDR2 is SNEGSKA in the germline V gene (reference sequence). CDR3 DNA sequence: TGCAGTGCTAGAGATCCTGCGCGGGACAGCTACGAGCAGTACTTC. It encodes CSARDPARDSYEQYF.

V and J are TRBV13 and TRBJ2-7; TRBD2 aligns across 8 bases. This CDR3 is built from 14 residues. Germline lookup yields CDR1 PRHDT and CDR2 FYEKMQ (reference sequence). With 1 base clipped from V and 5 bases from J, the junction kept 4 bases outside the gene matches. The DNA for the CDR3 is TGTGCCAGCAGCTTAGTGGTTAGCGGGGACGAGCAGTACTTC. Amino acids: CASSLVVSGDEQYF. Combining the CDR3 with reference TRBV13 and TRBJ2-7 gives the whole variable domain AAGVIQSPRHLIKEKRETATLKCYPIPRHDTVYWYQQGPGQDPQFLISFYEKMQSDKGSIPDRFSAQQFSDYHSELNMSSLELGDSALYFCASSLVVSGDEQYFGPGTRLTVT.

This clonotype was picked up one time. A much more abundant neighbour one base away suggests this may be a read error. The V call is TRBV29-1, the J call TRBJ2-7, with 14 bases lining up with TRBD2. Trimming took 5 bases from V and 7 from J; bases not matched to a gene: 10. Germline V gives CDR1 SQVTM, CDR2 ANQGSEA. The CDR3 covers 15 residues. CDR3 DNA: TGCAGCGTTTCATCGACTAGCGGGAGGGGGGATGAGCAGTACTTC. It codes for CSVSSTSGRGDEQYF.

V and J are TRBV5-1 and TRBJ1-2; D gene ambiguous. This CDR3 comprises 13 residues. V gave up 4 bases and J gave up 0 bases, with 7 bases separating them. Germline V gene data show CDR1 as SGHRS and CDR2 as YFSETQ. The CDR3, as DNA: TGCGCCAGCAGCATGGACTCTAACTATGGCTACACCTTC. Translated, it gives CASSMDSNYGYTF.

This clonotype was seen only once. This chain connects TRBV24-1 to TRBJ2-1; D may be TRBD2 (5 bases). This CDR3 has 17 amino acids. Trimming removed 4 bases at V and 0 bases at J, with 15 bases between. Germline CDR1 is KGHDR and CDR2 is SFDVKD. The CDR3 DNA reads as TGTGCCACCAGTGAAACGGACTCCCGGAGCTCCTACAATGAGCAGTTCTTC. The encoded protein is CATSETDSRSSYNEQFF.

At least ten counts were recorded for this clonotype. The chain has TRBV7-9 and TRBJ2-5; maybe TRBD1 (6 bases). The germline V gene has CDR1 SEHNR and CDR2 FQNEAQ (reference sequence). This CDR3 spans 16 amino acids. V lost 5 bases and J lost 0, with 16 bases in between. The CDR3 DNA reads TGTGCCAGCAGCGCCAAGCAGGGGCCCAACCAAGAGACCCAGTACTTC. Translating it yields CASSAKQGPNQETQYF.

This clonotype has more than one count but fewer than ten. This CDR3 is CASSLPGWRESVNEQFF. The CDR3 nucleotides read TGTGCCAGCAGTCTCCCCGGCTGGCGGGAGAGCGTTAATGAGCAGTTCTTC. This chain joins TRBV6-2 or TRBV6-3 and TRBJ2-1; TRBD2 aligns across 7 bases. V lost 5 bases to trimming and J lost 7 bases; unmatched junction nucleotides: 17. The germline CDR1 and CDR2 sequences are MNHEY and SVGEGT. The CDR3 runs 17 residues.

The table lists this clonotype with many counts. V usage is TRBV2 and J usage is TRBJ2-4; D uncertain. The CDR3 spans 11 residues. V lost 3 bases and J lost 9, with 6 bases in between. Germline values: CDR1 SNHLY, CDR2 FYNNEI. This chain's CDR3 is CASSDFGIQYF. CDR3 in DNA: TGTGCCAGCAGTGACTTTGGCATTCAGTACTTC.

This clonotype was counted many times. The chain uses TRBV12-3 or TRBV12-4 and TRBJ2-2; 7 bases map to TRBD1. The V gene end was trimmed by 6 bases and the J gene end by 6 bases; junction bases not matched to a gene: 7. The CDR3 runs 14 residues. The DNA for the CDR3 is TGTGCCAGCAGCCCGACAGGGTATGCCGGGGAGCTGTTTTTT. This codes for CASSPTGYAGELFF.